The 10 T cell receptor beta chains given below trace back to one sample, sequenced in a study of shared clonotypes between healthy human individuals. Assay: immunoSEQ multiplex PCR; the TCRdb copy retains only in-frame clones and omits some. Altogether about 990,000 clones are present, around three quarters being singletons, with the ten largest covering 0.6% to 0.7%. Sequenced material: memory CD4+ T cells from PBMCs. Subset given: CD45RA-negative fraction. These receptors originate from a man between 18 and 35 years old in good health. Some clones in this sample may be carry-over from other donors' samples.

This clone was detected only once. This chain joins TRBV5-8 and TRBJ1-2; 8 nucleotides agree with TRBD1. Per germline, CDR1 SGHTS and CDR2 YDEGEE. The CDR3 runs to 17 residues. Trimming at V came to 4 bases and at J to 4 bases, leaving 15 bases not matched to a gene. CDR3: CASSPKGQAAGVYGYTF. The DNA of the CDR3 is TGTGCCAGCAGCCCAAAGGGACAGGCGGCAGGGGTCTATGGCTACACCTTC. The full variable domain, completed using reference TRBV5-8 and TRBJ1-2, is EAGVTQSPTHLIKTRGQQATLRCSPISGHTSVYWYQQALGLGLQFLLWYDEGEERNRGNFPPRFSGRQFPNYSSELNVNALELEDSALYLCASSPKGQAAGVYGYTFGSGTRLTVV.

Regarding this clone: At one boundary the junction diverges from the germline segment, which might be a read error. The chain couples TRBV5-1 to TRBJ2-7; 7 bases are shared with TRBD2. The CDR3 consists of 12 residues. Germline loops: CDR1 SGHRS, CDR2 YFSETQ. The CDR3 loop reads CASSPTGGNKIF. The CDR3 DNA follows: TGCGCCAGCAGCCCTACGGGAGGAAACAAGATTTTC.

The chain joins TRBV5-1 to TRBJ1-2, with D possibly being TRBD1 (5 bases). Trimming stripped 4 bases from V and 3 bases from J, with 25 bases between. The germline V gene encodes CDR1 SGHRS and CDR2 YFSETQ. CDR3 length equals 18 residues. The CDR3: CASSPVTSRDGQYYGYTF. The DNA of the CDR3 is TGCGCCAGCAGCCCAGTCACGAGCCGGGACGGCCAGTACTATGGCTACACCTTC.

A remark on this clone: A much larger clone differs from this one at a single base, so this may be a read error. Without the conserved terminal phenylalanine or tryptophan, this CDR3 likely stems from a read error. The chain combines TRBV25-1 with TRBJ1-1; 8 bases line up with TRBD1. V lost 5 bases, J lost 4 bases, and 6 bases stayed unmatched. This CDR3 has 14 residues. The germline gives CDR1 MGHDK, CDR2 SYGVNS. This chain's CDR3 is CASSRDRWATEAFS. The CDR3 region has the DNA TGTGCCAGCAGTAGGGACAGGTGGGCCACTGAAGCTTTCTCT.

This clone occurred a few times. Other DNA sequences in the sample encode the same CDR3. The V gene is TRBV7-9, the J gene TRBJ1-5, with D uncertain. This CDR3 contains 12 residues. Germline loops: CDR1 SEHNR, CDR2 FQNEAQ (reference sequence). Trimming pared 2 bases from V and 6 bases from J, leaving 5 bases between. This CDR3 is CASSLLGQPQHF. In DNA form, the CDR3 reads TGTGCCAGCAGCTTATTGGGTCAGCCCCAGCATTTT.

This chain uses TRBV5-4 with TRBJ1-1; 9 bases match TRBD1. Losses at the gene ends were 2 bases for V and 4 bases for J; bases not matched to a gene: 6. The CDR3 totals 15 residues. The germline CDR1 and CDR2 sequences are SGHNT and YYREEE (reference sequence). CDR3 loop: CASSFSDRGSTEAFF. The CDR3 DNA reads as TGTGCCAGCAGCTTCTCGGACAGGGGTTCCACTGAAGCTTTCTTT.

A single count supports this clone. V usage is TRBV27 and J usage is TRBJ2-2; 11 nucleotides agree with TRBD2. Per germline, CDR1 MNHEY and CDR2 SMNVEV (reference sequence). The trim removed 5 bases at V and 4 bases at J, leaving 3 bases unmatched. The CDR3 is made up of 15 amino acids. This CDR3 reads CASSLLAGGTGELFF. CDR3 bases: TGTGCCAGCAGTCTTCTAGCGGGAGGCACCGGGGAGCTGTTTTTT.

The rearrangement links TRBV5-1 to TRBJ2-6, with D perhaps matching TRBD1 or TRBD2 (5 bases each). This CDR3 is 17 amino acids long. The germline V gene has CDR1 SGHRS and CDR2 YFSETQ. Trimming removed 4 bases from V and 0 bases from J, with 14 bases in between. In nucleotides, the CDR3 is TGCGCCAGCAGCATAGGGACGGCGGACTCTGGGGCCAACGTCCTGACTTTC. It translates to CASSIGTADSGANVLTF.

The gene calls are TRBV15 and TRBJ2-7, with D possibly matching TRBD2 (5 bases). Germline loops: CDR1 LNHNV, CDR2 YYDKDF (reference sequence). This CDR3 has 17 residues. Trimming left V 0 bases short and J 4 bases short, with 19 bases between. The CDR3 DNA reads TGTGCCACCAGCAGAGATCTTACGGGGATGGGAAAATACGAGCAGTACTTC. This sequence encodes CATSRDLTGMGKYEQYF.

The chain carries TRBV2 and TRBJ2-7, with D perhaps matching TRBD2 (5 bases). The CDR3 is 13 amino acids. V shed 4 bases and J shed 6 bases, with 13 bases lying between them. The germline V gene has CDR1 SNHLY and CDR2 FYNNEI. As DNA, the CDR3 is TGTGCCAGCAGTGTAGACCACGGAGGCGAGCAGTACTTC. Protein product: CASSVDHGGEQYF.